This T cell receptor beta chain came from a study of graft-versus-host responses after intestinal transplantation. Study-level background: Multivisceral, liver-intestinal, or isolated intestinal transplants were given to recipients. Induction using anti-thymocyte globulin, followed by tacrolimus and steroids for two to four years, was given to all recipients. Overall study results and limits: Marrow from the recipient contained GvH clones, some of which had appeared first in ileum or blood.

This CDR3 is 11 amino acids long. Trimming left V 7 bases short and J 7 bases short, with 9 bases between. Profiling relied on immunoSEQ multiplex PCR, and the TCRdb table lists in-frame clones only, not all of them. Of over 75,000 clones detected, around 93% appear once; the ten largest clones hold less than 0.08%. Points on this clone: Its antigen is as yet unknown.

The chain uses TRBV23-1 and TRBJ2-3; TRBD1 is a possible D gene (5 bases). TRBV23-1 is an open reading frame whose function is uncertain. This clonotype originated in a human donor who was the organ donor for an intestinal transplant. Sequenced material: unstimulated CD8+ T cells sorted from spleen or lymph node cells, taken before transplant. The CDR3: CASISGNTQYF. The CDR3 region has the DNA TGCGCCAGCATATCAGGGAATACGCAGTATTTT.